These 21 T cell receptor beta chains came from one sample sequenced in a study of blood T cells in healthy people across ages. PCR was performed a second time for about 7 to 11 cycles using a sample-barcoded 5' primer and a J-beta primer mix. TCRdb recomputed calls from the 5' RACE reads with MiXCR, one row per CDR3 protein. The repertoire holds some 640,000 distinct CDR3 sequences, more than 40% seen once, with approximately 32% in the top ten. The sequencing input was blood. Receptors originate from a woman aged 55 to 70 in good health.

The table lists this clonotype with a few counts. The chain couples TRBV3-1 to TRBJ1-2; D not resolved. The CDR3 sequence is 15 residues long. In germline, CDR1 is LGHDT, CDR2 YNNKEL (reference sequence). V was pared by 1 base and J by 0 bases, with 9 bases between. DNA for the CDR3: TGTGCCAGCAGCCAAGGACCCAGCTCTAACTATGGCTACACCTTC. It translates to CASSQGPSSNYGYTF.

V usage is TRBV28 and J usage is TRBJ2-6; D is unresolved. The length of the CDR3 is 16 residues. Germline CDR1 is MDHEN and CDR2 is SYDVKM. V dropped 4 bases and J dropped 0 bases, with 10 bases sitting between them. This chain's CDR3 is CASSSPTPSGANVLTF. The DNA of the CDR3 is TGTGCCAGCAGTTCCCCGACCCCCTCTGGGGCCAACGTCCTGACTTTC.

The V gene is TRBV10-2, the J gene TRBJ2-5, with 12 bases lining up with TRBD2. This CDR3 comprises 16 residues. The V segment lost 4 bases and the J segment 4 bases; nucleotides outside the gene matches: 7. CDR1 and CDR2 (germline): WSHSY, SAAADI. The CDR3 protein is CASSGLAGATGETQYF. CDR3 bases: TGCGCCAGCAGTGGACTAGCGGGAGCAACCGGAGAGACCCAGTACTTC.

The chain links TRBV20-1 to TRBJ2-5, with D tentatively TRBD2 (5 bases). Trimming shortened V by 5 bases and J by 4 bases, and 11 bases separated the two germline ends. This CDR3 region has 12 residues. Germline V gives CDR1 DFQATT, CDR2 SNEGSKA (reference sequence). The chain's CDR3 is CSAVSEGETQYF. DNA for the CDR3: TGCAGTGCTGTTAGCGAGGGAGAGACCCAGTACTTC.

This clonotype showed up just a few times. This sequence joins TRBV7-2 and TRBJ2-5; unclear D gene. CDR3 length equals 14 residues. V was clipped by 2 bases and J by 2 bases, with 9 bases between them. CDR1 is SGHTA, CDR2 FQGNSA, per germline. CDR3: CASSLRPKQETQYF. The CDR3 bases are TGTGCCAGCAGCTTACGTCCGAAACAAGAGACCCAGTACTTC.

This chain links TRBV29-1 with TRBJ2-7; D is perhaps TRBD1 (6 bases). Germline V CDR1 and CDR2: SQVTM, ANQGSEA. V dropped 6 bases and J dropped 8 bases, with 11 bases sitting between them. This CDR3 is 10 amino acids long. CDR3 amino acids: CSVSQGQQYF. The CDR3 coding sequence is TGCAGCGTGAGCCAGGGGCAGCAGTACTTC.

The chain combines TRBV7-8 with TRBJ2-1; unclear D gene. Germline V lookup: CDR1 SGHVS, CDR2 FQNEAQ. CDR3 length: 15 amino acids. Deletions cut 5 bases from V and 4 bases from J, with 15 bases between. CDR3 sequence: CASSTDPAGYNEQFF. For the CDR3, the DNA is TGTGCCAGCAGCACAGACCCAGCTGGGTACAATGAGCAGTTCTTC.

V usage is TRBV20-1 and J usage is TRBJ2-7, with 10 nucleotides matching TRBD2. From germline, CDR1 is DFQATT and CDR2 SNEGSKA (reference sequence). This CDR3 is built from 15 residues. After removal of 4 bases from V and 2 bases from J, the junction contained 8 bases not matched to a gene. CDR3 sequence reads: CSATKTSGSPYEQYF. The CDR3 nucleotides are TGCAGTGCTACAAAGACTAGCGGGTCCCCCTACGAGCAGTACTTC.

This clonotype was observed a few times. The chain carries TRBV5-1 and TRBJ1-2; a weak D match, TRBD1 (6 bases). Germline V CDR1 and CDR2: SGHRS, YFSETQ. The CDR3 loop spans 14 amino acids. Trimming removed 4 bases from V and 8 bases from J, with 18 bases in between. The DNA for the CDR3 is TGCGCCAGCAGCCTAAACCCAGGGGATCGAGGCTACACCTTC. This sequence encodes CASSLNPGDRGYTF.

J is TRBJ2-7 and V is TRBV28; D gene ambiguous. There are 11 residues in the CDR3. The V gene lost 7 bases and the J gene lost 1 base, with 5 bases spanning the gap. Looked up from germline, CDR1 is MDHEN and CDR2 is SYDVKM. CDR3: CASTSSYEQYF. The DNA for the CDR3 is TGTGCCAGCACTTCTTCCTACGAGCAGTACTTC.

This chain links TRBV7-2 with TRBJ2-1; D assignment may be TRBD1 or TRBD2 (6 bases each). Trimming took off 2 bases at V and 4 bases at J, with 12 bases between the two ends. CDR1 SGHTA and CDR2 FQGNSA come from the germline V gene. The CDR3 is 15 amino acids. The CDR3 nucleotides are TGTGCCAGCAGCTTACGGCGGGGACAATACAATGAGCAGTTCTTC. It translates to CASSLRRGQYNEQFF.

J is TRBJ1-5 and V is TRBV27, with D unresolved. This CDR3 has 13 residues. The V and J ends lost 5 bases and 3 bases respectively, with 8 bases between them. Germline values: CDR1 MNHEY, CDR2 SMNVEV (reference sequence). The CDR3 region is CASSPGFNQPQHF. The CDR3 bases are TGTGCCAGCAGTCCGGGGTTCAATCAGCCCCAGCATTTT.

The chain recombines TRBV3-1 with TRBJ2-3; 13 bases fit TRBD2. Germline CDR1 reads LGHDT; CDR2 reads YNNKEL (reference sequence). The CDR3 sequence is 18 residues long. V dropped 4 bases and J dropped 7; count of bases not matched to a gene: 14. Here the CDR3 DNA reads TGTGCCAGCAGCCCTGATCCCCCGGGACTAGCGGGACTTCATACGCAGTATTTT. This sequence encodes CASSPDPPGLAGLHTQYF.

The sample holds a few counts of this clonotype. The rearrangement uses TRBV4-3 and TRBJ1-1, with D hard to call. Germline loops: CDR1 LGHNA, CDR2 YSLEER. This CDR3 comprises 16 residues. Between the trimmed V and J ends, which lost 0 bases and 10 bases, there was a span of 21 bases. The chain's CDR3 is CASSQEYDPRLRGAFF. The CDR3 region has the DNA TGCGCCAGCAGCCAAGAGTATGATCCCCGCCTCCGGGGAGCTTTCTTT.

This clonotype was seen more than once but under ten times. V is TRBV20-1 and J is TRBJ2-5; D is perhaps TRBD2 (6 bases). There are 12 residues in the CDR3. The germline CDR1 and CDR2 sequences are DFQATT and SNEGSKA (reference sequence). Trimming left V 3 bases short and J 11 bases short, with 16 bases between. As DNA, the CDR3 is TGCAGTGCTAGGGACCCACCGGGGGAGCAGTACTTC. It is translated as CSARDPPGEQYF.

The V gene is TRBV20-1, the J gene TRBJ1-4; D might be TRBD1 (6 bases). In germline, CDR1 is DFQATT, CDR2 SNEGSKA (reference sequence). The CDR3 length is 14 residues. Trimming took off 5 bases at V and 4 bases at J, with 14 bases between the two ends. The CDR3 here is CSAPPGTNNEKLFF. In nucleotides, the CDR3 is TGCAGTGCTCCCCCCGGGACAAATAATGAAAAACTGTTTTTT.

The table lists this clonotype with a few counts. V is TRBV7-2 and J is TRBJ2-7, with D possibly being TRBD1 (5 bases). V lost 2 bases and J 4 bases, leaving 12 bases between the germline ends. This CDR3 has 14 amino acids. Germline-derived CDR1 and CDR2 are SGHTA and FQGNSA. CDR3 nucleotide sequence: TGTGCCAGCAGCTTACGGCAAGGGGAATACGAGCAGTACTTC. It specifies CASSLRQGEYEQYF.

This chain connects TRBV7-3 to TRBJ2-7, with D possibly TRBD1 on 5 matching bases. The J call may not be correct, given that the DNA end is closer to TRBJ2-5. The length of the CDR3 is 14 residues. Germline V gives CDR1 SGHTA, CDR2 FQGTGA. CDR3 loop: CASSLRAGRETQYF. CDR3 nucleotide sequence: TGTGCCAGCAGCTTACGGGCAGGGCGGGAGACCCAGTACTTC.

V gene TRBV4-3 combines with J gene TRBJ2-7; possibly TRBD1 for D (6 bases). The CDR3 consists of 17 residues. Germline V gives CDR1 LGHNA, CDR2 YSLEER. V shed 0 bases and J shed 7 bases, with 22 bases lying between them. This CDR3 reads CASSQDRAQGFYNEQYF. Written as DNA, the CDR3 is TGCGCCAGCAGCCAAGATAGGGCACAGGGATTTTACAATGAGCAGTACTTC.

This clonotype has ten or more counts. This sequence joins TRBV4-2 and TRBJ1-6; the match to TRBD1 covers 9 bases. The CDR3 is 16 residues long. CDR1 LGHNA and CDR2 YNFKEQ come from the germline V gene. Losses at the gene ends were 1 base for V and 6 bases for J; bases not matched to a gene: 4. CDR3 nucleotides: TGTGCCAGCAGCCAAGCCCAGGGACAGGGTAATTCACCCCTCCACTTT. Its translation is CASSQAQGQGNSPLHF.

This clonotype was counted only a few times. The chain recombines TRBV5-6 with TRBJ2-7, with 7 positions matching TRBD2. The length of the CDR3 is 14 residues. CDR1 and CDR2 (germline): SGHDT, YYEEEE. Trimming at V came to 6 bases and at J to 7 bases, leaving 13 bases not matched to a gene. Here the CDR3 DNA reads TGTGCCAGCACCCTGGGGGGGAGTCGTCGGGAGCAGTACTTC. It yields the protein CASTLGGSRREQYF.